This T cell receptor (beta chain) was documented in a study of identical twins. Study-level points and caveats: With monozygotic twins, out-of-frame TCR alpha sharing exceeded what models estimated.

CDR1 is DFQATT, CDR2 SNEGSKA, per germline (reference sequence). The CDR3 consists of 16 residues. The ends lost 3 bases at V and 0 bases at J; junction bases unmatched: 6. TCRdb processed the 5' RACE reads anew with MiXCR; each CDR3 protein has one entry. The sample comprises hundreds of thousands of distinct CDR3 sequences, roughly 20% of which are singletons, and 10% to 15% rests with the top ten. This clonotype has only a few counts. Its antigen remains unidentified. A further study also used this sample, focusing on T cells expressing NK-cell markers.

The chain links TRBV20-1 to TRBJ2-1; 9 bases match TRBD2. The clonotype comes from a woman aged 18-29 years in good health. The sequenced material came from PBMCs. The CDR3 spells CSARSASGDSYNEQFF. CDR3 nucleotide sequence: TGCAGTGCTAGGAGTGCTAGCGGGGACTCCTACAATGAGCAGTTCTTC.